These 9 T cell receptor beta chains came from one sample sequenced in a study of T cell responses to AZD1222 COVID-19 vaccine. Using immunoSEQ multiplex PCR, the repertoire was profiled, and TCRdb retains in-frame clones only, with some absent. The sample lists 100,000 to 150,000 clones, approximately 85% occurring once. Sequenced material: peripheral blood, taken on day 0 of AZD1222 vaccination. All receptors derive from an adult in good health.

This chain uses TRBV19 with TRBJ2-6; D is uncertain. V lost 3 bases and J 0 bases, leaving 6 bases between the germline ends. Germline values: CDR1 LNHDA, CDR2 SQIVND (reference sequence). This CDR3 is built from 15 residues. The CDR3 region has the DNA TGTGCCAGTAGTATCCCCACCTCTGGGGCCAACGTCCTGACTTTC. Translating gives CASSIPTSGANVLTF.

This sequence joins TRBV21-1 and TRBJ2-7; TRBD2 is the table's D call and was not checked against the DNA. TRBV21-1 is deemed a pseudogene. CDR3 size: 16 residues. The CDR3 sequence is CASIPEGGGPSYEQYF. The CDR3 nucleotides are TGTGCCAGCATCCCGGAGGGCGGGGGGCCTTCCTACGAGCAGTACTTC.

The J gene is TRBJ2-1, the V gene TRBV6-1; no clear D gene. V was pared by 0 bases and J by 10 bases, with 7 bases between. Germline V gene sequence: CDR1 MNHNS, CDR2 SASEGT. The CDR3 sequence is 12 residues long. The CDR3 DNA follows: TGTGCCAGCAGTGAAGCTACCAGGGAGCAGTTCTTC. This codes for CASSEATREQFF.

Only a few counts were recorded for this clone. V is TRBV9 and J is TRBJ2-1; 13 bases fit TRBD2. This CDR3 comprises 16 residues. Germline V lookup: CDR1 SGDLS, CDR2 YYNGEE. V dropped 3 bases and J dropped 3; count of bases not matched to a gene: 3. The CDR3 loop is CASSGTSGSSYNEQFF. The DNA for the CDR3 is TGTGCCAGCAGCGGGACTAGCGGGAGTAGCTACAATGAGCAGTTCTTC.

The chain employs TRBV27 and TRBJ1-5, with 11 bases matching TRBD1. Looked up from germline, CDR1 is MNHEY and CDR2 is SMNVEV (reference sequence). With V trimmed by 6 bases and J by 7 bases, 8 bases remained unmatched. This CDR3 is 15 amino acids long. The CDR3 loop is CASSRGQGAEQPQHF. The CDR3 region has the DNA TGTGCCAGCAGCCGCGGACAGGGGGCAGAACAGCCCCAGCATTTT.

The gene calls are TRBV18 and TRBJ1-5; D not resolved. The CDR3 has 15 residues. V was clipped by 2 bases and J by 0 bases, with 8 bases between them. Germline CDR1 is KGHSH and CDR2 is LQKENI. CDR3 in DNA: TGTGCCAGCTCACCAGGGGTAAATAGCAATCAGCCCCAGCATTTT. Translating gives CASSPGVNSNQPQHF.

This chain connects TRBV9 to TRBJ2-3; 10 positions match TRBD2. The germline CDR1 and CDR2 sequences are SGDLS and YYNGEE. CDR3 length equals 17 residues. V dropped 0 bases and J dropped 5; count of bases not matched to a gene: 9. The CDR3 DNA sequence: TGTGCCAGCAGCGTAGGATCTAGCGGGAGATCCATAGATACGCAGTATTTT. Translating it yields CASSVGSSGRSIDTQYF.

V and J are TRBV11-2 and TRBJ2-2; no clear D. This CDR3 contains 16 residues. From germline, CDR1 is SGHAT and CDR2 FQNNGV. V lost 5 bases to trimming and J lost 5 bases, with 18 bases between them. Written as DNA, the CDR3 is TGTGCCAGCAGCCCCCGGACCGATGTTCGAACCGGGGAGCTGTTTTTT. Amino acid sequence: CASSPRTDVRTGELFF.

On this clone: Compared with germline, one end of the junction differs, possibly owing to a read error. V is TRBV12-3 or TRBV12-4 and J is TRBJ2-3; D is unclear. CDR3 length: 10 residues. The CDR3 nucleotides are TGTGCCAGCAGTCCAACTCGCACACCATTT. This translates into CASSPTRTPF.